In this sample, the clone carrying this T cell receptor (beta chain) is medium-sized. The source of the sample is a study of Tregs in tolerant kidney transplant recipients. TCRdb keeps only in-frame clones here, not all; method: immunoSEQ multiplex PCR. The sample shows some 70,000 clones, roughly 92% of them seen only once. The CDR3 is 12 residues long. Germline V gene data show CDR1 as MNHEY and CDR2 as SMNVEV (reference sequence). V lost 6 bases and J 8 bases, leaving 13 bases between the germline ends. The TCR comes from a human donor who received a combined kidney and bone marrow transplant. Sequenced here: CD8+ T cells from blood, sampled before the transplant. The chain employs TRBV27 and TRBJ1-2, with D tentatively TRBD1 (6 bases). This CDR3 reads CASRSGAQGYTF. In DNA form, the CDR3 reads TGTGCCAGCAGATCAGGGGCGCAGGGCTACACCTTC.